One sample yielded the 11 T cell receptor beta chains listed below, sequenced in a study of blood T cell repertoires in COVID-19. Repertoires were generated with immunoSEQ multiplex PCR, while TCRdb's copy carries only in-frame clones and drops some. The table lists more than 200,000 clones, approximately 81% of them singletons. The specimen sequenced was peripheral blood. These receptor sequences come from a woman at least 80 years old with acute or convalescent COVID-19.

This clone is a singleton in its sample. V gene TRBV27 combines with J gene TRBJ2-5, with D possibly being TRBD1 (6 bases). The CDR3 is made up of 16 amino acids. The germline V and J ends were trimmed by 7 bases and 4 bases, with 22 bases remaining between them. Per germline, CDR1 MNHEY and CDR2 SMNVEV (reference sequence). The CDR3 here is CASIRKGDPPPETQYF. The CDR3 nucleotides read TGTGCCAGCATACGGAAGGGGGACCCACCTCCAGAGACCCAGTACTTC.

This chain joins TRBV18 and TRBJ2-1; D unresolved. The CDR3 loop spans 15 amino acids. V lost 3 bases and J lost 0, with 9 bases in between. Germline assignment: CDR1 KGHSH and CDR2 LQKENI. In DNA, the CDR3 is TGTGCCAGCTCACCGGAGCAGTTCTCCTACAATGAGCAGTTCTTC. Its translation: CASSPEQFSYNEQFF.

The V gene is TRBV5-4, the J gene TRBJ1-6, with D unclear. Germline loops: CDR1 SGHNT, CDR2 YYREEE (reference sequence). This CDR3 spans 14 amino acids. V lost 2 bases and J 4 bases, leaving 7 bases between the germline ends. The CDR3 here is CASSLGGYNSPLHF. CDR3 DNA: TGTGCCAGCAGCTTAGGAGGTTATAATTCACCCCTCCACTTT.

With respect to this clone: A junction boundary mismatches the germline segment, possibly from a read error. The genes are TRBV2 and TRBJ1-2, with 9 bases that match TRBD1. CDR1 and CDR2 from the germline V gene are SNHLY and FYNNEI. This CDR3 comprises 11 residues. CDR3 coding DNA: TGTGCCAGCTGGAGGGACAGGGCCGCACCCTTC. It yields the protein CASWRDRAAPF.

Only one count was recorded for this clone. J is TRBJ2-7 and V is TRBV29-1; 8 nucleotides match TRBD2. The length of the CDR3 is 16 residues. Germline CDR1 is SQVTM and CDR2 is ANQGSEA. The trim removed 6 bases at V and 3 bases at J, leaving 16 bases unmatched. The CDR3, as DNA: TGCAGCGTGAGGGACACCGGACTAGCTTTTCTCTACGAGCAGTACTTC. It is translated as CSVRDTGLAFLYEQYF.

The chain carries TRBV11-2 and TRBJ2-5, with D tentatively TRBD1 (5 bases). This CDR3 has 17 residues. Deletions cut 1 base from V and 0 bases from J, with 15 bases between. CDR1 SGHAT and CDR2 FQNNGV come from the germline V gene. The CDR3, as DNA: TGTGCCAGCAGCTTAGTTACAGGTTCTCCCTACCAAGAGACCCAGTACTTC. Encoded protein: CASSLVTGSPYQETQYF.

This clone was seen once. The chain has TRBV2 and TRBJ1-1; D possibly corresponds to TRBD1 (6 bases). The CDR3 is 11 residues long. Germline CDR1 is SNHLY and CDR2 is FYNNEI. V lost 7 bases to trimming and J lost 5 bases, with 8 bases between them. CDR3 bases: TGTGCCAGCAACAGGGTTACTGAAGCTTTCTTT. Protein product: CASNRVTEAFF.

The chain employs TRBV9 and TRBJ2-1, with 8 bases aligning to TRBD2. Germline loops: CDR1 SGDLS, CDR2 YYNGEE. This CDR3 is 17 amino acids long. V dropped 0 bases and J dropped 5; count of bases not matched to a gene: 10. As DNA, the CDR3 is TGTGCCAGCAGCGTAGCCCCGGGCACTAGCGGAAACAATGAGCAGTTCTTC. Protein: CASSVAPGTSGNNEQFF.

The CDR3 nucleotides read TGTGCCAGCAGCAAAGGGCCCAGGTTCGAGCAGTACTTC. Amino acids: CASSKGPRFEQYF. This chain links TRBV21-1 with TRBJ2-7; the table's D gene call, TRBD1, was not cross checked with the DNA. TRBV21-1 represents a pseudogene. The CDR3 contains 13 residues.

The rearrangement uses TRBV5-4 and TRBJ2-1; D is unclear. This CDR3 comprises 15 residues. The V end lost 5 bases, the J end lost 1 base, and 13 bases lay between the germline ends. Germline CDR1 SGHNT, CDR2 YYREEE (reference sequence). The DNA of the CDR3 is TGTGCCAGCAGTTCAAGCTTACGGTCCTACAATGAGCAGTTCTTC. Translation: CASSSSLRSYNEQFF. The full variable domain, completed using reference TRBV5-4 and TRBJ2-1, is ETGVTQSPTHLIKTRGQQVTLRCSSQSGHNTVSWYQQALGQGPQFIFQYYREEENGRGNFPPRFSGLQFPNYSSELNVNALELDDSALYLCASSSSLRSYNEQFFGPGTRLTVL.

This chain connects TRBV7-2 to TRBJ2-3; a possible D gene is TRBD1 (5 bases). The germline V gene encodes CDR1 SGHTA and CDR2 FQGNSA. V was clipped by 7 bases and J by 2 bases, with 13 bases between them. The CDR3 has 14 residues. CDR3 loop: CASTSWGNTDTQYF. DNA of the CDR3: TGTGCCAGCACCTCCTGGGGCAACACAGATACGCAGTATTTT.